This T cell receptor beta chain was recorded in a study of cytomegalovirus exposure and HLA in healthy donors. Overall study context: Among the approximately 400 donors who were genotyped, 70% to 90% fell in the genetic ancestry cluster that is associated with self-reported Caucasian donors.

Vbeta (60) and Jbeta (13) primers were used in the PCR. This table comes from immunoSEQ multiplex PCR, and its TCRdb copy is limited to in-frame clones, with some not included. The sample yields 85,000 to 110,000 clones, approximately 72% seen once. Points on this clone: Its antigen remains unidentified.

Findings and limits, study-wide: In a later analysis, HLA-C alleles had the fewest associated TCRs, DRB1 alleles the most. In vitro confirmation showed three CMV-associated chains to be CMV antigen specific.

The source is a woman between 50 and 59 years old in good health and CMV-seronegative. Sequencing input: PBMCs.

CDR3 DNA: TGTGCCAGTAGCTCTACAGGGATCGACATTCAGTACTTC. It translates to CASSSTGIDIQYF. The V and J genes are TRBV19 and TRBJ2-4; the D gene is possibly TRBD1 (6 bases). This CDR3 comprises 13 residues. Trimming pared 6 bases from V and 8 bases from J, leaving 14 bases between. Germline assignment: CDR1 LNHDA and CDR2 SQIVND (reference sequence).